The 32 T cell receptor beta chains below all came from one sample that was sequenced in a study of cytomegalovirus exposure and HLA in healthy donors. Use of 60 Vbeta and 13 Jbeta primers characterized the PCR. The table came from immunoSEQ multiplex PCR; TCRdb's copy has only in-frame clones and leaves some out. The data contain more than 200,000 clones, almost 80% of them singletons. The sequencing input was PBMCs. These receptors originate from a male donor in good health and CMV-seronegative.

This chain links TRBV28 with TRBJ2-7, with TRBD2 matching over 14 bases. CDR1 is MDHEN and CDR2 is SYDVKM in the germline V gene. The CDR3 is made up of 18 amino acids. With V trimmed by 5 bases and J by 4 bases, 13 bases remained unmatched. The CDR3 sequence: CASSLLPRLAGGKYEQYF. CDR3 DNA sequence: TGTGCCAGCAGTCTGCTACCTCGACTAGCGGGAGGGAAGTACGAGCAGTACTTC.

The chain recombines TRBV7-8 with TRBJ2-1; TRBD2 might be the D (6 bases). The CDR3 is made up of 15 amino acids. With 0 bases removed from V and 6 bases from J, the gap between germline ends came to 12 bases. The V gene's germline CDR1 is SGHVS and CDR2 FQNEAQ. CDR3 region: CASSLAAEGPNEQFF. CDR3 bases: TGTGCCAGCAGCTTAGCTGCGGAGGGCCCCAATGAGCAGTTCTTC. Variable domain in full (rest from reference TRBV7-8 and TRBJ2-1): GAGVSQSPRYKVAKRGQDVALRCDPISGHVSLFWYQQALGQGPEFLTYFQNEAQLDKSGLPSDRFFAERPEGSVSTLKIQRTQQEDSAVYLCASSLAAEGPNEQFFGPGTRLTVL.

V gene TRBV6-6 combines with J gene TRBJ2-7, with D possibly matching TRBD1 (6 bases). V was clipped by 6 bases and J by 2 bases, with 17 bases between them. Germline assignment: CDR1 MNHNY and CDR2 SVGAGI (reference sequence). The CDR3 loop spans 15 amino acids. CDR3 loop: CASSNPGHGTYEQYF. The CDR3 region has the DNA TGTGCCAGCAGCAATCCGGGACACGGCACCTACGAGCAGTACTTC.

This clone was observed a handful of times. This chain links TRBV5-4 with TRBJ1-1; possibly TRBD1 for D (5 bases). This CDR3 contains 14 residues. The V gene lost 0 bases and the J gene lost 4 bases, with 10 bases spanning the gap. Germline V gives CDR1 SGHNT, CDR2 YYREEE (reference sequence). Here the CDR3 reads CASSLGGLGTEAFF. In nucleotides, the CDR3 is TGTGCCAGCAGCTTGGGGGGCTTGGGCACTGAAGCTTTCTTT.

V and J are TRBV29-1 and TRBJ1-4, with D tentatively TRBD1 (5 bases). Germline CDR1 and CDR2: SQVTM and ANQGSEA. Deletions cut 7 bases from V and 8 bases from J, with 14 bases between. CDR3 size: 12 residues. CDR3 DNA sequence: TGCAGCGCGAGACAGTCTTCCGAAAAACTGTTTTTT. This codes for CSARQSSEKLFF.

As regards this clone: Its ends do not fully match the called genes, so a read error is possible. The chain employs TRBV7-9 and TRBJ2-7; D possibly corresponds to TRBD1 (6 bases). CDR3 size: 13 residues. Germline V lookup: CDR1 SEHNR, CDR2 FQNEAQ (reference sequence). CDR3: CSSSNRQAYEQYF. CDR3 sequence (DNA): TGTTCCAGCAGCAACCGACAGGCCTACGAGCAGTACTTC.

V is TRBV7-9 and J is TRBJ2-4, with D maybe TRBD1 (7 bases). Germline CDR1 reads SEHNR; CDR2 reads FQNEAQ (reference sequence). V was cut by 5 bases and J by 5 bases, with 19 bases left in between. This CDR3 has 16 amino acids. CDR3 residues: CASSLGSGGGENIQYF. CDR3 DNA: TGTGCCAGCAGCCTGGGTTCAGGGGGAGGTGAAAACATTCAGTACTTC.

This clone turned up a few times. The rearrangement links TRBV7-2 to TRBJ2-7; TRBD1 matches 9 bases. Germline values: CDR1 SGHTA, CDR2 FQGNSA. V shed 3 bases and J 5 bases; nucleotides not matched to a gene: 5. This CDR3 has 14 residues. The CDR3: CASSLGGQGHEQYF. In nucleotides, the CDR3 is TGTGCCAGCAGCTTGGGGGGACAGGGCCACGAGCAGTACTTC.

The chain combines TRBV5-6 with TRBJ2-5; TRBD2 might be the D (5 bases). Germline assignment: CDR1 SGHDT and CDR2 YYEEEE. Trimming shortened V by 1 base and J by 4 bases, and 8 bases separated the two germline ends. This CDR3 is built from 13 residues. DNA for the CDR3: TGTGCCAGCAGCTTGACTAGTCGAGAGACCCAGTACTTC. This translates into CASSLTSRETQYF. Supplemented by reference TRBV5-6 and TRBJ2-5, the full variable domain reads DAGVTQSPTHLIKTRGQQVTLRCSPKSGHDTVSWYQQALGQGPQFIFQYYEEEERQRGNFPDRFSGHQFPNYSSELNVNALLLGDSALYLCASSLTSRETQYFGPGTRLLVL.

V usage is TRBV10-3 and J usage is TRBJ2-5, with TRBD1 matching 8 bases. The J call may be incorrect, as the DNA end agrees better with TRBJ2-7. Germline values: CDR1 ENHRY, CDR2 SYGVKD. The CDR3 spans 13 residues. The CDR3 DNA sequence: TGTGCCATCAGACAGGGGGGAGTCTACGAGCAGTACTTC. Protein sequence: CAIRQGGVYEQYF.

The chain links TRBV28 to TRBJ1-4; 9 bases align to TRBD1. The CDR3 length is 14 residues. J lost 8 bases, V lost 7 bases, and 8 bases had no gene match. Germline CDR1 is MDHEN and CDR2 is SYDVKM. This CDR3 is CASTPGTGREKLFF. CDR3 bases: TGTGCCAGCACTCCCGGGACAGGGAGGGAAAAACTGTTTTTT.

This clone has more than one count but fewer than ten. The chain employs TRBV20-1 and TRBJ1-1, with 8 positions matching TRBD1. The CDR3 has 11 amino acids. Germline V gene lookup returns CDR1 DFQATT and CDR2 SNEGSKA (reference sequence). Trimming cost V 5 bases and J 6 bases; bases outside gene matches: 2. CDR3 amino acids: CSAVRGPEAFF. The CDR3 DNA sequence: TGCAGTGCTGTCAGGGGGCCTGAAGCTTTCTTT.

The chain combines TRBV11-2 with TRBJ2-5; 9 nucleotides agree with TRBD1. This CDR3 is built from 15 residues. After removal of 5 bases from V and 2 bases from J, the junction contained 6 bases not matched to a gene. CDR1 is SGHAT, CDR2 FQNNGV, per germline. The CDR3 DNA is TGTGCCAGCAGCCGGGGACAGGGAACTCAAGAGACCCAGTACTTC. Translated, it gives CASSRGQGTQETQYF.

The chain links TRBV19 to TRBJ1-1, with a weak D call TRBD1 (5 bases). The CDR3 has 13 residues. Germline lookup yields CDR1 LNHDA and CDR2 SQIVND (reference sequence). V was shortened by 3 bases and J by 1 base, with 6 bases between the two germline ends. CDR3 residues: CASSIRENTEAFF. CDR3 DNA sequence: TGTGCCAGTAGTATCAGGGAGAACACTGAAGCTTTCTTT. Full variable domain (outside the CDR3, taken from reference TRBV19 and TRBJ1-1): DGGITQSPKYLFRKEGQNVTLSCEQNLNHDAMYWYRQDPGQGLRLIYYSQIVNDFQKGDIAEGYSVSREKKESFPLTVTSAQKNPTAFYLCASSIRENTEAFFGQGTRLTVV.

The rearrangement uses TRBV28 and TRBJ2-3, with 12 bases that match TRBD2. From germline, CDR1 is MDHEN and CDR2 SYDVKM. This CDR3 has 17 residues. V shed 5 bases and J 2 bases; nucleotides not matched to a gene: 8. CDR3 amino acids: CASSQGLAGLLTDTQYF. The CDR3 DNA is TGTGCCAGCAGTCAAGGACTAGCGGGGTTGCTCACAGATACGCAGTATTTT.

The chain couples TRBV28 to TRBJ2-6; D is ambiguous. Germline V lookup: CDR1 MDHEN, CDR2 SYDVKM. The CDR3 length is 12 residues. Deletions cut 10 bases from V and 2 bases from J, with 6 bases between. CDR3 sequence: CAILTGANVLTF. The CDR3 nucleotides read TGTGCCATCCTAACTGGGGCCAACGTCCTGACTTTC.

The V gene is TRBV6-6, the J gene TRBJ2-3; 11 nucleotides align to TRBD1. Per germline, CDR1 MNHNY and CDR2 SVGAGI (reference sequence). With V trimmed by 7 bases and J by 6 bases, 3 bases remained unmatched. The length of the CDR3 is 13 residues. The CDR3 region has the DNA TGTGCCAGCACCAGGACAGGGGGCGATACGCAGTATTTT. Its protein is CASTRTGGDTQYF.

V gene TRBV4-2 combines with J gene TRBJ1-2, with 7 bases fitting TRBD1. This CDR3 region has 14 residues. CDR1 is LGHNA and CDR2 is YNFKEQ in the germline V gene. The trim removed 1 base at V and 2 bases at J, leaving 1 base unmatched. CDR3: CASSQATGNYGYTF. CDR3 DNA: TGTGCCAGCAGCCAAGCGACAGGGAACTATGGCTACACCTTC.

The rearrangement uses TRBV27 and TRBJ1-2; D is unresolved. Trimming removed 4 bases from V and 4 bases from J, with 7 bases in between. This CDR3 has 12 residues. Germline V gives CDR1 MNHEY, CDR2 SMNVEV (reference sequence). Here the CDR3 reads CASSSLSYGYTF. DNA for the CDR3: TGTGCCAGCAGTTCCTTATCCTATGGCTACACCTTC.

The V and J genes are TRBV6-5 and TRBJ1-1; no firm D call. CDR1 is MNHEY, CDR2 SVGAGI, per germline. Deletions cut 5 bases from V and 1 base from J, with 11 bases between. The CDR3 is 14 amino acids. For the CDR3, the DNA is TGTGCCAGCAGTGTTGGAGGAGGGAACACTGAAGCTTTCTTT. As protein: CASSVGGGNTEAFF.

A note on this clone: Its ends do not fully match the called genes, so a read error is possible. The chain combines TRBV4-1 with TRBJ1-4, with 9 bases that match TRBD1. The CDR3 has 15 residues. From germline, CDR1 is MGHRA and CDR2 YSYEKL. The CDR3 DNA sequence: TGCGCCAGCGGCCAAGAGGGACAGGGAAGAGAAAAACTGTTTTTT. Its protein is CASGQEGQGREKLFF.

The CDR3 loop is CASRPDGTGVGEQYF. The DNA of the CDR3 is TGTGCCAGCAGGCCCGACGGGACAGGGGTGGGGGAGCAGTACTTC. The gene calls are TRBV6-5 and TRBJ2-7, with 10 bases that match TRBD1. The CDR3 length is 15 residues. Germline trimming cut 6 bases from V and 7 bases from J; bases unmatched to any gene: 12. Per the germline V gene, CDR1 is MNHEY and CDR2 is SVGAGI.

This rearrangement joins TRBV7-2 to TRBJ2-2; the match to TRBD1 covers 7 bases. This CDR3 is built from 14 residues. Germline V CDR1 and CDR2: SGHTA, FQGNSA. V lost 4 bases, J lost 4 bases, and 3 bases stayed unmatched. DNA for the CDR3: TGTGCCAGCAGCTCGGGACAGATCACCGGGGAGCTGTTTTTT. Translating it yields CASSSGQITGELFF.

The V gene is TRBV19, the J gene TRBJ1-5, with TRBD1 identical over 12 bases. CDR3 length: 18 amino acids. Germline-derived CDR1 and CDR2 are LNHDA and SQIVND (reference sequence). V shed 4 bases and J 2 bases; nucleotides not matched to a gene: 9. The CDR3 DNA sequence: TGTGCCAGTAGTAACCGGGACAGGGGGCTTGCTGGCAATCAGCCCCAGCATTTT. Translated: CASSNRDRGLAGNQPQHF.

The rearrangement links TRBV7-9 to TRBJ2-2; TRBD2 matches 11 bases. Germline CDR1 is SEHNR and CDR2 is FQNEAQ (reference sequence). V gave up 5 bases and J gave up 0 bases; unmatched junction bases: 8. CDR3 length equals 18 residues. In DNA, the CDR3 is TGTGCCAGCAGCCCTAAACGACTAGCGGGGACGAACACCGGGGAGCTGTTTTTT. Protein product: CASSPKRLAGTNTGELFF.

This clone was picked up a small number of times. The V gene is TRBV7-9, the J gene TRBJ1-2; D is perhaps TRBD1 (6 bases). The length of the CDR3 is 14 residues. V gave up 3 bases and J gave up 4 bases, with 12 bases separating them. Germline V gene lookup returns CDR1 SEHNR and CDR2 FQNEAQ (reference sequence). The CDR3 bases are TGTGCCAGCAGCTTCGGACAGTCTCCCTATGGCTACACCTTC. Encoded protein: CASSFGQSPYGYTF.

The chain joins TRBV6-1 to TRBJ2-1; 7 nucleotides line up with TRBD1. This CDR3 contains 14 residues. Germline trimming cut 5 bases from V and 12 bases from J; bases unmatched to any gene: 13. CDR1 and CDR2 from the germline V gene are MNHNS and SASEGT. As DNA, the CDR3 is TGTGCCAGCAGTCACCAATACGACAGGACAGGGCAGTTCTTC. Translating gives CASSHQYDRTGQFF.

About this clone itself: Compared with germline, one end of the junction differs, possibly owing to a read error. The rearrangement joins TRBV28 to TRBJ2-7, with 7 bases identical to TRBD2. Germline V CDR1 and CDR2: MDHEN, SYDVKM. CDR3 size: 12 residues. CDR3 bases: TGTGCCGCTTCCGGGACTACCTACGTGCAGTACTTC. Encoded protein: CAASGTTYVQYF.

A remark on this clone: At one end, the junction sequence differs from germline, possibly due to a read error. The J gene is TRBJ2-6, the V gene TRBV5-4; TRBD1 matches 7 bases. The germline CDR1 and CDR2 sequences are SGHNT and YYREEE (reference sequence). The CDR3 length is 14 residues. The CDR3 sequence: CASSHGQAPNVLTF. The CDR3, as DNA: TGCGCCAGCAGCCACGGACAGGCCCCCAACGTCCTGACTTTC.

Only one count was recorded for this clone. This rearrangement joins TRBV6-6 to TRBJ2-2, with a tentative D call TRBD2 (6 bases). The CDR3 covers 15 residues. CDR1 and CDR2 from the germline V gene are MNHNY and SVGAGI (reference sequence). Trimming took 3 bases from V and 4 from J, leaving 12 bases between them. CDR3 amino acids: CASSYMEGSTGELFF. The DNA for the CDR3 is TGTGCCAGCAGTTATATGGAGGGGAGCACCGGGGAGCTGTTTTTT.

This clone was seen once. This chain links TRBV7-9 with TRBJ1-2; no firm D call. Trimming removed 5 bases from V and 2 bases from J, with 15 bases in between. The CDR3 sequence is 15 residues long. Germline CDR1 is SEHNR and CDR2 is FQNEAQ (reference sequence). The CDR3 nucleotides read TGTGCCAGCAGCCCAGACACAGCCAAGAACTATGGCTACACCTTC. Encoded protein: CASSPDTAKNYGYTF.

The chain links TRBV6-5 to TRBJ1-4; D is unclear. The CDR3 length is 14 residues. The V and J ends lost 0 bases and 0 bases respectively, with 2 bases between them. Germline CDR1 and CDR2: MNHEY and SVGAGI. CDR3 nucleotides: TGTGCCAGCAGTTACTCTACAACTAATGAAAAACTGTTTTTT. Its protein product is CASSYSTTNEKLFF.